This T cell receptor (beta chain) comes out of a study of blood T cell repertoires in COVID-19. Some clones are missing from TCRdb's copy, which holds only in-frame ones; the method was immunoSEQ multiplex PCR. The repertoire consists of about 330,000 clones, with 87% occurring once and the leading ten covering 1%. CDR3 size: 16 residues. Deletions cut 6 bases from V and 0 bases from J, with 18 bases between. CDR1 MDHEN and CDR2 SYDVKM come from the germline V gene. Sequencing was performed on PBMCs or T cells enriched from blood (not recorded which). This receptor was identified in a woman in her 30s who had recovered from COVID-19. The V call is TRBV28, the J call TRBJ2-7; D is possibly TRBD2 (6 bases). The CDR3 loop reads CASSYLQGLCSYEQYF. CDR3 in DNA: TGTGCCAGCAGCTACCTGCAGGGACTCTGCTCCTACGAGCAGTACTTC.